This record concerns one T cell receptor beta chain sequence. Its antigen specificity is not known. No much larger clone exists at a distance of one base, and base qualities are not known. The record originates from a study of blood T cells in healthy people across ages (dated by TCRdb to between 2015 and 2016). A note on the overall study: In model experiments, template switching captured about one uniquely barcoded TCR beta cDNA molecule for every two T cells. Using deep sequencing normalized with unique cDNA molecular identifiers, the study measured how TCR beta repertoire diversity changes with age. The donors were divided into four age groups: young (average around 16 years), middle-aged (about 39), aged (about 62) and long-lived (82). For two donors (one aged 18 to 29 and one aged 80 or older), the study analyzed two additional independent replicas of 1 million unique cDNA reads from the same blood draw. To avoid experimental bias, donors of different ages were distributed randomly across sequencing lanes. The investigation overall reported the following: Because profiling used bulk unsorted PBMCs, naive and antigen-experienced compartments could not be compared conclusively. Because donor CMV infection status was unknown, age-related changes in expanded clonotypes were potentially confounded. Compared with the aged group, more naive CD4+ T cells, fewer expanded clones and increased TCR diversity were shown by the long-lived group, suggesting age selection. There was a strong correlation between observed TCR beta diversity and the percentage of naive T cells measured by flow cytometry. Estimates of total diversity based on one million sequenced T cells were regarded as lower bounds and as underestimates. Observed TCR beta diversity per million T cells fell roughly linearly with age, and a significant reduction was already apparent by age around 40.

Taken from cysteine to phenylalanine, the CDR3 has 16 residues. Left in the record is the CDR3 DNA by itself, 48 bases read in frame from the first base. Trimming leaves V shorter by 4 bases and J shorter by 2 bases, with the junction holding 5 bases beyond the gene matches. Taken from the germline V gene, the CDR1 and CDR2 loops are SGHRS and YFSETQ. The 39 donors, aged about 6 to 100 years, were systemically healthy Caucasian individuals from Russia. Each donor gave 8 to 10 milliliters of peripheral blood, drawn into EDTA-treated Vacutainer tubes. Ficoll-Paque density-gradient centrifugation was used to isolate PBMCs, with at least 6 million obtained per sample. Trizol reagent was used to extract total RNA from PBMCs, with at least 5 micrograms per sample. For every donor, an aliquot of PBMCs went through flow cytometry to measure the percentages of naive CD45RAhigh/CD27high T cells. To prepare the library, 5' RACE was applied. The listed sequencing device is Illumina HiSeq 2500. A second roughly 6 to 12 cycle PCR used a sample-barcoded 5' primer and a J-beta primer mix. A template-switch 5' adaptor carrying 12 random nucleotides introduced a unique molecular identifier onto each TCR beta cDNA molecule. At least 3 million CDR3-containing paired-end reads were obtained from each sample. First-strand cDNA was synthesized from all RNA with the Mint cDNA synthesis kit, primed by a TRBC-specific oligonucleotide. All cDNA was treated with uracil-DNA glycosylase and then went through a first 18-cycle PCR with the universal primers M1SS and BC2_uni_R. The paper's processing steps were these. Each sample was normalized by randomly selecting 1 million high-quality reads, each carrying a distinct molecular identifier. Instead of being binned into consensus sequences, reads with shared molecular identifiers were discarded. CDR3 identification, clonotype clustering and error correction used MiTCR with a Q25 quality threshold and the strictest error-elimination algorithm. A nonparametric unseen species model with Euler transformation was used to estimate lower-bound total TCR beta diversity. TCRdb trimmed public reads at Q25 via fastp, called clones via MiXCR and kept in-frame beta chains. Merged by CDR3 protein, the rows form single entries marked with the most common genes and DNA. The V and J calls and clone size come from TCRdb's table, not from the authors' own analysis. The sample contains roughly 1.7 million distinct CDR3 sequences, roughly 30% of them found a single time. The ten largest clones capture about 10% of the sample.

Rearrangement joined TRBV5-1 to TRBJ2-1, and 11 junction bases match TRBD2. Sequencing was done on a sample of blood. The source is a woman aged 30 to 39 in good health. This receptor has the CDR3 CASSLSGRAPYNEQFF. The DNA sequence is given as TGCGCCAGCAGCCTTAGCGGGAGGGCGCCCTACAATGAGCAGTTCTTC.